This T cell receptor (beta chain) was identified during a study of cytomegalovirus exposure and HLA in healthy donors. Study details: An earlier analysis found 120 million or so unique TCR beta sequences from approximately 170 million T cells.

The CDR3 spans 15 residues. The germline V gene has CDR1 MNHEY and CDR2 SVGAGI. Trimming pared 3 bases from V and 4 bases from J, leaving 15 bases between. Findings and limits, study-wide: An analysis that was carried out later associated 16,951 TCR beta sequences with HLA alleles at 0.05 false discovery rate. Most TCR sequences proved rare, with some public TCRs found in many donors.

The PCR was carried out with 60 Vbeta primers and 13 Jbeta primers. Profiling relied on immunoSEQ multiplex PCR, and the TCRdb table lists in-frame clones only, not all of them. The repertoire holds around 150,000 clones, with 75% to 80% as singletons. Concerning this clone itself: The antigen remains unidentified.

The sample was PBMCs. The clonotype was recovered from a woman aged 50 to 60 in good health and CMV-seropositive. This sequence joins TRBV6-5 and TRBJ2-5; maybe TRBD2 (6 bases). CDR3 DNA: TGTGCCAGCAGTTATGGTTGGGGAGGCGGAGAGACCCAGTACTTC. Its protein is CASSYGWGGGETQYF.